Listed below are T cell receptor beta chains from one sample, sequenced in a study of blood T cell repertoires in COVID-19. Method: immunoSEQ multiplex PCR; TCRdb's copy keeps in-frame clones and lacks some. The sample includes hundreds of thousands of clones, under 95% of them seen just once. The specimen sequenced was PBMCs or T cells enriched from blood (not recorded which). These receptors came from a man aged 55 to 70 who had recovered from COVID-19. The CDR3 runs from the conserved cysteine through the conserved F or W.

J gene	V gene	CDR3 protein
TRBJ2-7	TRBV5-1	CASSDPGARSSYEQYF
TRBJ2-7	TRBV25-1	CASSTTGTYEQYF
TRBJ2-3	TRBV24-1	CATSPGGSTDTQYF
TRBJ2-6	TRBV5-4	CASSYPGSGANVLTF
TRBJ1-5	TRBV7-6	CASSLGRNQPQHF
TRBJ2-3	TRBV6-5	CASKPPGLAVGAQYF
TRBJ1-2	TRBV19	CASRTLRTDYGYTF
TRBJ1-4	TRBV10-3	CAISSGATNEKLFF
TRBJ1-5	TRBV7-3	CASSVGHRSNQPQHF
TRBJ2-1	TRBV5-1	CASRGSSGGAYNEQFF
TRBJ1-1	TRBV5-4	CASSSGGGETSGAFF
TRBJ2-3	TRBV7-2	CASSPGTGGTDTQYF
TRBJ2-2	TRBV7-9	CASSPQLGLAGVRELFF
TRBJ2-7	TRBV7-9	CASSLGGLSYEQYF
TRBJ1-4	TRBV18	CASSPNRQGTNEKLFF
TRBJ2-4	TRBV7-6	CASSLGGSVQYF
TRBJ1-6	TRBV27	CASSFQAYNSPLHF
TRBJ2-3	TRBV18	CASSPLAGGPSDTQYF
TRBJ1-1	TRBV4-3	CASRPGTGNTEAFF
TRBJ2-7	TRBV19	CASSISRAGFGQYF
TRBJ1-6	TRBV3-1/TRBV3-2	CASSPPGLFSPLHF
TRBJ2-1	TRBV4-3	CASSRSGGWPNEQFF
TRBJ1-1	TRBV10-3	CAISDRQVTEAFF
TRBJ2-3	TRBV30	CAWSKAGAGTDTQYF
TRBJ1-2	TRBV6-5	CASSYSRLNYGYTF
TRBJ2-7	TRBV5-1	CASSFAGLGAEQYF
TRBJ1-1	TRBV19	CASSIRGMGTEAFF
TRBJ2-1	TRBV12-3/TRBV12-4	CASRGGAYNEQFF
TRBJ2-7	TRBV18	CASSPLAVLRGEQYF
TRBJ2-7	TRBV4-3	CASSQDPSPSGDEQYF
TRBJ2-2	TRBV5-5	CASSHRGRELFF
TRBJ2-7	TRBV13	CASSPNRQHYEQYF
TRBJ2-7	TRBV18	CASSPGTAYEQYF
TRBJ1-2	TRBV11-2	CASSAHYLRGGYTF
TRBJ2-5	TRBV6-5	CASSLQETQYF
TRBJ1-2	TRBV5-1	CASSLVEGQPNYGYTF
TRBJ2-7	TRBV9	CARSVEGGGGLLYEQYF
TRBJ1-1	TRBV5-8	CASSLSPVNTEAFF
TRBJ2-1	TRBV7-9	CASSLALAGGPGEQFF